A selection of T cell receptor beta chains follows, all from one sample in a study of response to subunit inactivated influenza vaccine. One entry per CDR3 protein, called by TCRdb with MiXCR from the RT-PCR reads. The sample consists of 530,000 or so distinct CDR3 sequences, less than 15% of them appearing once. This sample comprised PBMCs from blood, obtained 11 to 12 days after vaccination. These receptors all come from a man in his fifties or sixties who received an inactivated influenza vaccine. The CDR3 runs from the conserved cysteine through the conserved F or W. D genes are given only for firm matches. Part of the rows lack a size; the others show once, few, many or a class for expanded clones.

TGTGCCAGCAGCTCGGCCGGGACTAGCAGCCAAGAGACCCAGTACTTC,CASSSAGTSSQETQYF,TRBD2,TRBJ2-5,16,-,TRBV7-6
TGCAGTGCTAGCCACCCCCCACTCTACTACGAGCAGTACTTC,CSASHPPLYYEQYF,-,TRBJ2-7,14,many,TRBV20-1
TGTGCCAGCAGTTCCGGACCGGACTACGAGCAGTACTTC,CASSSGPDYEQYF,-,TRBJ2-7,13,few,TRBV5-5
TGTGCCACCAGTGATTTGCAGGGCACCGGGACCGGCTCCTACAATGAGCAGTTCTTC,CATSDLQGTGTGSYNEQFF,-,TRBJ2-1,19,-,TRBV24-1
TGTGCCAGCAGTTCCACAGGGTTAACCGGGGAGCTGTTTTTT,CASSSTGLTGELFF,-,TRBJ2-2,14,-,TRBV28
TGTGCCAGCGCAGTTTTTATGAACACTGAAGCTTTCTTT,CASAVFMNTEAFF,-,TRBJ1-1,13,-,TRBV6-2/TRBV6-3
TGCAGTGCTAGCAGGGGGGGGGTGAACACTGAAGCTTTCTTT,CSASRGGVNTEAFF,TRBD1,TRBJ1-1,14,few,TRBV20-1
TGTGCCAGCAGCTTAGACTTGGGGAGCGGGACGGGGGCCCAGTACTTC,CASSLDLGSGTGAQYF,TRBD2,TRBJ2-5,16,few,TRBV7-2
TGTGCCAGCATTATAGGGGGAGGCTCCTACGAGCAGTACTTC,CASIIGGGSYEQYF,-,TRBJ2-7,14,few,TRBV21-1
TGTGCCAGCAGCCAAACAAGGACTAGCGGCCGATACAATGAGCAGTTCTTC,CASSQTRTSGRYNEQFF,TRBD2,TRBJ2-1,17,few,TRBV7-8
TGTGCCAGCAGTGAAGAACCCTTCAACACCGGGGAGCTGTTTTTT,CASSEEPFNTGELFF,-,TRBJ2-2,15,-,TRBV2
TGTGCCAGCAGTCTGAGCGGGAGTGACAATGAGCAGTTCTTC,CASSLSGSDNEQFF,TRBD2,TRBJ2-1,14,-,TRBV3-1
TGTGCCAGCAGCTTGGGTGAGGGAAGATTGACAGGAGAGCAAGAGACCCAGTACTTC,CASSLGEGRLTGEQETQYF,-,TRBJ2-5,19,few,TRBV5-4
TGTGCCAGCAGTTACTCGTTGAACACTGAAGCTTTCTTT,CASSYSLNTEAFF,-,TRBJ1-1,13,few,TRBV6-2/TRBV6-3
TGCAGTGCAGCACTACAGGAGCTCCAAGAGACCCAGTACTTC,CSAALQELQETQYF,-,TRBJ2-5,14,-,TRBV20-1
TGCGCCAGCAGCGAGACTAGCGGGAGTGGGAACGAGCAGTACTTC,CASSETSGSGNEQYF,TRBD2,TRBJ2-7,15,-,TRBV5-1
TGTGCCAGCAGTCCCCTGGTTAGCGGGATGGACGAGCAGTACTTC,CASSPLVSGMDEQYF,TRBD2,TRBJ2-7,15,-,TRBV27
TGCAGTGCCTTTAAACAGGGGTGGGAAAAACTGTTTTTT,CSAFKQGWEKLFF,TRBD1,TRBJ1-4,13,many,TRBV20-1
TGTGCCAGCAGTTACGAAGGACAGGGGGTCTACGAGCAGTACTTC,CASSYEGQGVYEQYF,TRBD1,TRBJ2-7,15,few,TRBV6-2/TRBV6-3
TGTGCCAGCAGCTTAACGTGGCAAGGCAATCAGCCCCAGCATTTT,CASSLTWQGNQPQHF,-,TRBJ1-5,15,few,TRBV7-8
TGCAGTGCACGACAGAGGGCGAACACTGAAGCTTTCTTT,CSARQRANTEAFF,-,TRBJ1-1,13,many,TRBV20-1
TGTGCCAGCTTTGGACTAGCGGCTTCCTACGAGCAGTACTTC,CASFGLAASYEQYF,TRBD2,TRBJ2-7,14,few,TRBV2
TGCAGTGCTAGAGCCGGGACTAGCGGTTACGAGCAGTACTTC,CSARAGTSGYEQYF,TRBD2,TRBJ2-7,14,few,TRBV20-1
TGCGCCAGCAGCCAAGATGCGGGACTGAAGTCGGAATTCGATACGCAGTATTTT,CASSQDAGLKSEFDTQYF,-,TRBJ2-3,18,few,TRBV4-3
TGTGCCAGCAGTCAAACCGGGACTAGCGGGCCGAAAAAGCAGTTC,CASSQTGTSGPKKQF,TRBD2,TRBJ2-7,15,few,TRBV28
TGCGCCAGCAGCCGGGGGGACAGTTCCCAAGAGACCCAGTACTTC,CASSRGDSSQETQYF,-,TRBJ2-5,15,few,TRBV4-3
TGCAGTGCTATTGGAACTCCCTACTATGGCTACACCTTC,CSAIGTPYYGYTF,-,TRBJ1-2,13,-,TRBV20-1
TGCAGTGCAAATACAGGGGATCCTCCTAACGAGCAGTACTTC,CSANTGDPPNEQYF,TRBD1,TRBJ2-7,14,many,TRBV20-1
TGTGCCAGCAGTTTTAGATCCCGGACAGCCTACACCTTC,CASSFRSRTAYTF,-,TRBJ1-2,13,-,TRBV12-3/TRBV12-4
TGTGCCAGCAGCTTAGTGGCAGCCGAGTGGGAGACCCAGTACTTC,CASSLVAAEWETQYF,-,TRBJ2-5,15,few,TRBV7-2
TGTGCCAGCAGCGTAACTCCGAACACCGGGGAGCTGTTTTTT,CASSVTPNTGELFF,-,TRBJ2-2,14,few,TRBV9
TGCGCCAGCAGCCCGGGACTAGCGGAGCAGTTCTTC,CASSPGLAEQFF,TRBD2,TRBJ2-1,12,-,TRBV5-1
TGTGCCAGCAGTTTAAATACTGGAGGGTACACCTTC,CASSLNTGGYTF,-,TRBJ1-2,12,-,TRBV12-3/TRBV12-4